Listed here are 20 T cell receptor beta chains from one sample, sequenced in a study of regulatory T cells in long-lasting Graves disease. To make TCR beta libraries, researchers used iRepertoire HTBI primers and Arm-PCR of CDR3 regions. TCRdb analysed the multiplex PCR reads with MiXCR anew, one entry per CDR3 protein. This table has about 220,000 distinct CDR3 sequences, around a fifth appearing once. Time point in this sample: newly diagnosed GD, antithyroid drugs for less than 3 months. The TCR library used RNA extracted from PBMCs. Separately, the same data were catalogued under a study of T cells in Graves' hyperthyroidism and ophthalmopathy.

The sample consisted of peripheral blood mononuclear cells (PBMCs), taken at new diagnosis, from a patient treated with antithyroid drugs. The receptors originated from a woman aged 25 to 39 with Graves disease.

This clonotype has ten or more counts. This sequence joins TRBV7-9 and TRBJ2-3, with 10 bases that match TRBD1. Unmatched junction bases numbered 4, after V lost 5 bases and J lost 2 bases. This CDR3 has 15 amino acids. The germline CDR1 and CDR2 sequences are SEHNR and FQNEAQ (reference sequence). The CDR3 DNA reads TGTGCCAGCAGCGCCGGACAGGGGGACACAGATACGCAGTATTTT. Protein sequence: CASSAGQGDTDTQYF.

This clonotype was seen many times. V and J are TRBV20-1 and TRBJ1-6, with a tentative D call TRBD1 (5 bases). Trimming cost V 0 bases and J 3 bases, with 15 bases left between them. CDR1 DFQATT and CDR2 SNEGSKA come from the germline V gene (reference sequence). The CDR3 consists of 17 residues. CDR3 DNA: TGCAGTGCTAGAGATTTAGGGGCAGGCGACTATAATTCACCCCTCCACTTT. Its protein is CSARDLGAGDYNSPLHF.

This clonotype was seen at least ten times. The chain recombines TRBV6-1 with TRBJ2-6; TRBD1 or TRBD2 may be the D gene (5 bases each). Germline CDR1 and CDR2: MNHNS and SASEGT. The CDR3 loop spans 17 amino acids. V shed 6 bases and J shed 0 bases, with 15 bases lying between them. The CDR3 reads CASRLSGPRSGANVLTF. CDR3 nucleotide sequence: TGTGCCAGCAGACTGTCGGGACCCCGCTCTGGGGCCAACGTCCTGACTTTC.

At least ten counts were recorded for this clonotype. The chain joins TRBV24-1 to TRBJ2-5, with 11 bases lining up with TRBD2. The trim removed 7 bases at V and 4 bases at J, leaving 7 bases unmatched. The CDR3 is 15 amino acids. From germline, CDR1 is KGHDR and CDR2 SFDVKD. DNA of the CDR3: TGTGCCACCAGCGACAGACTAGCGGGGCCAGAGACCCAGTACTTC. It translates to CATSDRLAGPETQYF.

This clonotype was seen at least ten times. The J gene is TRBJ2-1, the V gene TRBV28; the D is unclear. Germline V gene sequence: CDR1 MDHEN, CDR2 SYDVKM. The CDR3 has 12 residues. Deletions cut 7 bases from V and 9 bases from J, with 13 bases between. CDR3 sequence reads: CASTPNTVEQFF. The CDR3 DNA is TGTGCCAGCACCCCAAACACGGTTGAGCAGTTCTTC. Using reference TRBV28 and TRBJ2-1 for the parts outside the CDR3, the full variable domain is DVKVTQSSRYLVKRTGEKVFLECVQDMDHENMFWYRQDPGLGLRLIYFSYDVKMKEKGDIPEGYSVSREKKERFSLILESASTNQTSMYLCASTPNTVEQFFGPGTRLTVL.

This chain uses TRBV28 with TRBJ1-1; D unresolved. V dropped 7 bases and J dropped 1 base, with 7 bases sitting between them. This CDR3 region has 12 residues. From germline, CDR1 is MDHEN and CDR2 SYDVKM. The CDR3 bases are TGTGCCAGCATATGGGGGAACACTGAAGCTTTCTTT. Protein product: CASIWGNTEAFF.

This clonotype appeared many times. The chain's CDR3 is CASSEFGGDTEAFF. Here the CDR3 DNA reads TGTGCCAGCAGTGAATTCGGAGGGGACACTGAAGCTTTCTTT. The chain uses TRBV6-1 and TRBJ1-1; D is possibly TRBD1 (5 bases). The ends were cut back, 2 bases at V and 3 bases at J, with 10 bases in the middle. The CDR3 extends over 14 amino acids. Germline V gene data show CDR1 as MNHNS and CDR2 as SASEGT.

Many counts were recorded for this clonotype. This rearrangement joins TRBV7-2 to TRBJ2-2; D gene unclear. The V gene's germline CDR1 is SGHTA and CDR2 FQGNSA. The V end was cut by 3 bases, the J end by 6 bases, with 11 bases between. The CDR3 has 14 amino acids. In nucleotides, the CDR3 is TGTGCCAGCAGCTTTAAAGGGCCTCCCGGGGAGCTGTTTTTT. Its translation is CASSFKGPPGELFF.

This clonotype has ten or more counts. This chain links TRBV27 with TRBJ2-5; 11 nucleotides agree with TRBD2. Looked up from germline, CDR1 is MNHEY and CDR2 is SMNVEV (reference sequence). There are 15 residues in the CDR3. With V trimmed by 6 bases and J by 4 bases, 7 bases remained unmatched. CDR3 DNA: TGTGCCAGCAGCCACACACTAGCGGGAGCAGAGACCCAGTACTTC. It encodes CASSHTLAGAETQYF.

The chain employs TRBV5-4 and TRBJ1-3; maybe TRBD1 (5 bases). Germline V CDR1 and CDR2: SGHNT, YYREEE (reference sequence). CDR3 length equals 15 residues. V lost 3 bases and J lost 2, with 12 bases in between. The DNA of the CDR3 is TGTGCCAGCAGCTCTAGACAGAATCCTGGAAACACCATATATTTT. Amino acid sequence: CASSSRQNPGNTIYF.

The chain joins TRBV20-1 to TRBJ2-1; perhaps D is TRBD1 or TRBD2 (5 bases each). The CDR3 is 16 residues long. CDR1 and CDR2 from the germline V gene are DFQATT and SNEGSKA (reference sequence). The CDR3 coding sequence is TGCAGCTTCGTTAATGGGGGAGAGAGCTCCTACAATGAGCAGTTCTTC. Protein: CSFVNGGESSYNEQFF.

This clonotype was picked up many times. One end of the junction does not line up with germline, which may come from a read error. CDR3 in amino acids: CASSLVTAARVLF. CDR3 DNA sequence: TGTGCCAGCAGCTTGGTGACAGCGGCCAGGGTGCTCTTC. The chain is built from TRBV5-8 and TRBJ1-2, with D tentatively TRBD1 (5 bases). Germline CDR1 and CDR2: SGHTS and YDEGEE. This CDR3 region has 13 residues.

Ten or more counts support this clonotype. The chain is built from TRBV2 and TRBJ2-2, with unresolved D. V lost 3 bases to trimming and J lost 0 bases, with 14 bases between them. Per the germline V gene, CDR1 is SNHLY and CDR2 is FYNNEI. The CDR3 totals 17 residues. The CDR3 DNA is TGTGCCAGCAGTGATGATCAGAACCTTTCGAACACCGGGGAGCTGTTTTTT. Protein sequence: CASSDDQNLSNTGELFF.

A word on this clonotype: The junction departs from germline at one end; a sequencing error may be responsible. The rearrangement joins TRBV11-2 to TRBJ2-1; maybe TRBD2 (5 bases). Germline CDR1 reads SGHAT; CDR2 reads FQNNGV. There are 15 residues in the CDR3. The CDR3 DNA is TGCGCCAGCAGCTTGGCGGAGGCAACCTACAATGAGCAGTTCTTC. Protein sequence: CASSLAEATYNEQFF.

The V and J genes are TRBV29-1 and TRBJ2-7; D is undetermined. V was clipped by 2 bases and J by 5 bases, with 10 bases between them. Germline V gene data show CDR1 as SQVTM and CDR2 as ANQGSEA. The CDR3 length is 12 residues. The CDR3 coding sequence is TGCAGCGTTGAAAGTCTCTTCCACGAGCAGTACTTC. This sequence encodes CSVESLFHEQYF.

At least ten counts were recorded for this clonotype. V is TRBV6-1 and J is TRBJ1-1; D is uncertain. The CDR3 loop spans 14 amino acids. Germline lookup yields CDR1 MNHNS and CDR2 SASEGT. V was clipped by 5 bases and J by 4 bases, with 14 bases between them. In DNA form, the CDR3 reads TGTGCCAGCAGTCAGGAACAACTAATCACTGAAGCTTTCTTT. This codes for CASSQEQLITEAFF.

At least ten counts were recorded for this clonotype. The rearrangement joins TRBV15 to TRBJ2-7; D call uncertain. V lost 5 bases and J lost 2, with 16 bases in between. Germline V CDR1 and CDR2: LNHNV, YYDKDF (reference sequence). The CDR3 extends over 15 amino acids. CDR3 DNA: TGTGCCACCAGCTCGGACGCTGGTCGCCCCTACGAGCAGTACTTC. Translating it yields CATSSDAGRPYEQYF.

This clonotype occurred many times. The chain joins TRBV6-1 to TRBJ1-2; D is possibly TRBD1 (6 bases). Deletions cut 4 bases from V and 2 bases from J, with 17 bases between. The CDR3 spans 16 residues. Germline V gene lookup returns CDR1 MNHNS and CDR2 SASEGT. Written as DNA, the CDR3 is TGTGCCAGCAGTGCTTTCCAGGGGTGGTCAAACTATGGCTACACCTTC. This translates into CASSAFQGWSNYGYTF.

At least ten counts were recorded for this clonotype. This chain connects TRBV12-3 or TRBV12-4 to TRBJ1-2; 8 bases align to TRBD1. The V gene end was trimmed by 6 bases and the J gene end by 2 bases; junction bases not matched to a gene: 8. The CDR3 sequence is 15 residues long. The DNA of the CDR3 is TGTGCCAGCAGCCCAGGGGGCCGAGGGAACTATGGCTACACCTTC. It yields the protein CASSPGGRGNYGYTF.

The CDR3 bases are TGCAGCGTTGAAGATCGGGGCAGGGAGAACACCGGGGAGCTGTTTTTT. It translates to CSVEDRGRENTGELFF. This chain uses TRBV29-1 with TRBJ2-2; D possibly matches TRBD1 or TRBD2 (5 bases each). This CDR3 region has 16 residues. The germline V gene has CDR1 SQVTM and CDR2 ANQGSEA. Trimming removed 0 bases from V and 1 base from J, with 12 bases in between.